These T cell receptor beta chains were read from a single sample in a study of T-cell memory formation after mild COVID-19. TCRdb processed the 5' RACE reads anew with MiXCR; each CDR3 protein has one entry. Of hundreds of thousands of distinct CDR3 sequences detected, roughly 15% appear once; the ten largest clones hold roughly 20%. The material sequenced was PBMCs or a T cell subset sorted from them (not recorded which). These receptors all stem from a man in his late teens or twenties who had mild COVID-19 (a few samples of this study predate the infection). Cell type and time point are not known. Each CDR3 is given with its conserved first and last residue. Each record gives: V gene, D gene, CDR3 length, J gene, CDR3 protein. The D gene is left open where the match is weak.

TRBV2	.	19	TRBJ2-7	CASSPAMGQLRPRGFEQYF
TRBV12-3/TRBV12-4	.	15	TRBJ1-2	CASSLGAASFYGYTF
TRBV6-5	.	11	TRBJ2-1	CASSYRSEQFF
TRBV18	.	15	TRBJ1-1	CASSPRGAGNTEAFF
TRBV4-1	TRBD2	14	TRBJ2-5	CASSDTSGEETQYF
TRBV7-2	.	17	TRBJ2-1	CASSLQAGPRTYNEQFF
TRBV7-8	.	17	TRBJ1-5	CASSSRPRHAPNQPQHF
TRBV12-3/TRBV12-4	TRBD1	14	TRBJ2-3	CASSRRTGKNTQYF
TRBV5-8	TRBD1	14	TRBJ1-1	CASSLADRGTEAFF
TRBV5-4	.	15	TRBJ2-3	CASRSGAVETDTQYF
TRBV3-1	.	17	TRBJ1-5	CASSQDPGGRSNQPQHF
TRBV7-2	.	15	TRBJ2-2	CASSLEIDNTGELFF
TRBV5-1	TRBD1	14	TRBJ2-7	CASYSTDRAGEQYF
TRBV3-1	.	13	TRBJ1-1	CASSPRTSTEAFF
TRBV20-1	.	13	TRBJ2-7	CSAADGTSYEQYF
TRBV4-1	TRBD1	15	TRBJ1-1	CASSQPGQEGVGAFF
TRBV6-2/TRBV6-3	.	12	TRBJ2-1	CASRPPSGEQFF
TRBV5-1	.	12	TRBJ1-2	CASTEGNYGYTF
TRBV7-2	.	12	TRBJ1-5	CASSWADQPQHF
TRBV13	.	14	TRBJ1-1	CASKAGQGGTEAFF
TRBV20-1	.	12	TRBJ2-5	CSVRRSGETQYF
TRBV7-2	TRBD1	16	TRBJ1-2	CASSWWTGTANYGYTF
TRBV20-1	.	14	TRBJ1-1	CSAPSVGMNTEAFF